Listed below are T cell receptor beta chains from one sample, sequenced in a study of CD8 T cells in Susac syndrome. TCRdb processed the immunoSEQ multiplex PCR reads anew with MiXCR; each CDR3 protein has one entry. This sample has around 230,000 distinct CDR3 sequences; about 95% occur once, and the top ten carry about 0.1%. Sequencing was carried out using CD4+ T cells from PBMCs. These receptor sequences come from a human donor with Susac syndrome. The CDR3 runs from the conserved cysteine through the conserved F or W. Fields, in order: clone size, J gene, V gene, D gene, CDR3 protein, CDR3 DNA. The D gene is left open where the match is weak. Clone size is stated in some rows and not others, as once, few, many or a class when expanded.

clone_size: NA
j_call: TRBJ2-1
v_call: TRBV3-1
d_call: TRBD2
cdr3_aa: CASSHFGLAEYNEQFF
cdr3_nt: TGTGCCAGCAGCCACTTTGGACTAGCGGAATACAATGAGCAGTTCTTC

clone_size: NA
j_call: TRBJ2-1
v_call: TRBV30
d_call: NA
cdr3_aa: CAWAFGGTNEQFF
cdr3_nt: TGTGCCTGGGCCTTCGGGGGTACGAATGAGCAGTTCTTC

clone_size: few
j_call: TRBJ2-7
v_call: TRBV29-1
d_call: NA
cdr3_aa: CSVVPSSYEQYF
cdr3_nt: TGCAGCGTTGTCCCGAGCTCCTACGAGCAGTACTTC

clone_size: NA
j_call: TRBJ2-1
v_call: TRBV5-5
d_call: NA
cdr3_aa: CASRQTGTGINEQFF
cdr3_nt: TGTGCCAGCAGACAGACCGGGACTGGAATAAATGAGCAGTTCTTC

clone_size: NA
j_call: TRBJ2-7
v_call: TRBV29-1
d_call: TRBD2
cdr3_aa: CSVLTSASSYEQYF
cdr3_nt: TGCAGCGTTCTCACTAGCGCGAGCTCCTACGAGCAGTACTTC

clone_size: NA
j_call: TRBJ2-1
v_call: TRBV7-2
d_call: NA
cdr3_aa: CASSFVAQQFF
cdr3_nt: TGTGCCAGCAGCTTTGTGGCTCAGCAGTTCTTC

clone_size: NA
j_call: TRBJ1-3
v_call: TRBV29-1
d_call: NA
cdr3_aa: CSVGQASGNTIYF
cdr3_nt: TGCAGCGTTGGACAGGCCTCTGGAAACACCATATATTTT

clone_size: NA
j_call: TRBJ2-7
v_call: TRBV2
d_call: NA
cdr3_aa: CASRAPGGSYEQYF
cdr3_nt: TGTGCCAGCCGGGCCCCCGGCGGCTCCTACGAGCAGTACTTC

clone_size: NA
j_call: TRBJ1-5
v_call: TRBV15
d_call: TRBD1
cdr3_aa: CATSRYRGSRQPQHF
cdr3_nt: TGTGCCACCAGCCGTTACAGGGGTTCTCGTCAGCCCCAGCATTTT

clone_size: NA
j_call: TRBJ1-1
v_call: TRBV7-6
d_call: TRBD1
cdr3_aa: CASSPGQGRTEAFF
cdr3_nt: TGTGCCAGCAGCCCGGGACAGGGGAGGACTGAAGCTTTCTTT

clone_size: NA
j_call: TRBJ1-1
v_call: TRBV9
d_call: NA
cdr3_aa: CASSVRQNTEAFF
cdr3_nt: TGTGCCAGCAGCGTACGACAGAACACTGAAGCTTTCTTT

clone_size: NA
j_call: TRBJ2-1
v_call: TRBV29-1
d_call: TRBD2
cdr3_aa: CSVEFASGSHNEQFF
cdr3_nt: TGCAGCGTTGAATTCGCTAGCGGGAGCCACAATGAGCAGTTCTTC

clone_size: NA
j_call: TRBJ1-5
v_call: TRBV18
d_call: TRBD1
cdr3_aa: CASSPPNGQGAQPQHF
cdr3_nt: TGTGCCAGCTCACCACCAAATGGACAGGGGGCTCAGCCCCAGCATTTT

clone_size: NA
j_call: TRBJ1-5
v_call: TRBV14
d_call: NA
cdr3_aa: CASSLTAGISNQPQHF
cdr3_nt: TGTGCCAGCAGCCTGACCGCTGGGATTAGCAATCAGCCCCAGCATTTT

clone_size: NA
j_call: TRBJ2-5
v_call: TRBV23-1
d_call: NA
cdr3_aa: CASSQERAPAETQYF
cdr3_nt: TGCGCCAGCAGTCAAGAAAGGGCACCGGCGGAGACCCAGTACTTC

clone_size: once
j_call: TRBJ1-1
v_call: TRBV29-1
d_call: NA
cdr3_aa: CSAHGRMNTEAFF
cdr3_nt: TGCAGCGCCCATGGACGGATGAACACTGAAGCTTTCTTT

clone_size: NA
j_call: TRBJ2-3
v_call: TRBV20-1
d_call: TRBD1
cdr3_aa: CSAKGQGEGDTQYF
cdr3_nt: TGCAGTGCCAAAGGACAGGGTGAAGGGGATACGCAGTATTTT

clone_size: once
j_call: TRBJ1-1
v_call: TRBV19
d_call: TRBD1
cdr3_aa: CASSFGTGANTEAFF
cdr3_nt: TGTGCCAGTAGTTTCGGGACAGGGGCGAACACTGAAGCTTTCTTT

clone_size: NA
j_call: TRBJ2-1
v_call: TRBV20-1
d_call: TRBD2
cdr3_aa: CSAWAAGTSGRNEQFF
cdr3_nt: TGCAGTGCCTGGGCGGCCGGGACTAGCGGGAGAAATGAGCAGTTCTTC

clone_size: NA
j_call: TRBJ1-2
v_call: TRBV28
d_call: TRBD1
cdr3_aa: CASSRQTGAFGYTF
cdr3_nt: TGTGCCAGCAGCCGTCAGACAGGGGCCTTTGGCTACACCTTC

clone_size: NA
j_call: TRBJ1-1
v_call: TRBV20-1
d_call: NA
cdr3_aa: CSATPGRAGVTEAFF
cdr3_nt: TGCAGTGCTACGCCAGGACGGGCCGGAGTCACTGAAGCTTTCTTT

clone_size: once
j_call: TRBJ1-5
v_call: TRBV28
d_call: NA
cdr3_aa: CASSSYGDSNQPQHF
cdr3_nt: TGTGCCAGCAGTTCCTACGGGGATAGCAATCAGCCCCAGCATTTT

clone_size: NA
j_call: TRBJ1-1
v_call: TRBV29-1
d_call: NA
cdr3_aa: CSVALQLNTEAFF
cdr3_nt: TGCAGCGTTGCCCTGCAACTTAACACTGAAGCTTTCTTT

clone_size: once
j_call: TRBJ2-3
v_call: TRBV3-1
d_call: TRBD2
cdr3_aa: CASSQGLAVGTDTQYF
cdr3_nt: TGTGCCAGCAGCCAAGGACTAGCAGTCGGCACAGATACGCAGTATTTT

clone_size: NA
j_call: TRBJ2-5
v_call: TRBV18
d_call: TRBD2
cdr3_aa: CASSPGTSGRETQYF
cdr3_nt: TGTGCCAGCTCACCCGGGACTAGCGGGAGAGAGACCCAGTACTTC

clone_size: NA
j_call: TRBJ2-2
v_call: TRBV2
d_call: TRBD1
cdr3_aa: CASSPRTGNTGELFF
cdr3_nt: TGTGCCAGCAGTCCCCGGACAGGGAACACCGGGGAGCTGTTTTTT

clone_size: NA
j_call: TRBJ2-1
v_call: TRBV30
d_call: TRBD2
cdr3_aa: CAWRRDYYNEQFF
cdr3_nt: TGTGCCTGGCGCCGGGACTACTACAATGAGCAGTTCTTC

clone_size: once
j_call: TRBJ1-1
v_call: TRBV18
d_call: NA
cdr3_aa: CASSPRVIRTEAFF
cdr3_nt: TGTGCCAGCTCACCAAGAGTCATAAGAACTGAAGCTTTCTTT

clone_size: NA
j_call: TRBJ1-2
v_call: TRBV27
d_call: NA
cdr3_aa: CASSQPGEVGYTF
cdr3_nt: TGTGCCAGCTCTCAACCAGGGGAGGTTGGCTACACCTTC

clone_size: NA
j_call: TRBJ1-5
v_call: TRBV18
d_call: NA
cdr3_aa: CASSPGYGTQPQHF
cdr3_nt: TGTGCCAGCTCACCCGGGTATGGAACTCAGCCCCAGCATTTT

clone_size: NA
j_call: TRBJ2-2
v_call: TRBV3-1
d_call: TRBD2
cdr3_aa: CASSQEGTGAGVPGELFF
cdr3_nt: TGTGCCAGCAGCCAAGAAGGGACGGGAGCGGGAGTTCCCGGGGAGCTGTTTTTT